This T cell receptor beta chain was found in a study of cytomegalovirus exposure and HLA in healthy donors. Looking at the study overall: The same platform used for the approximately 670 first-cohort repertoires was also used for the 100 to 150 validation repertoires, as a later analysis reported. Study-level points and caveats: Under in vitro conditions, three CMV-associated chains were confirmed as specific for CMV antigens.

The donors were members of the validation cohort comprising about 130 subjects, separate from the roughly 670-subject first cohort. Profiling relied on immunoSEQ multiplex PCR, and the TCRdb table lists in-frame clones only, not all of them. The sample holds 150,000 or so clones; roughly 89% are singletons and the top ten take 1% to 1.5%. As to this clone: Its antigen is unknown.

The CDR3 sequence is 14 residues long. V lost 6 bases, J lost 6 bases, and 5 bases stayed unmatched. Germline V gene sequence: CDR1 MNHEY, CDR2 SVGAGI. The receptor's source is a woman aged 18-35 years in good health and CMV-seronegative. The sequencing sample was made of PBMCs. This chain links TRBV6-5 with TRBJ1-5; TRBD1 agrees at 10 bases. The CDR3 is CASRGQGGGQPQHF. Here the CDR3 DNA reads TGTGCCAGCAGAGGACAGGGGGGAGGTCAGCCCCAGCATTTT.